Below, 14 T cell receptor beta chains from the same sample are listed, as sequenced in a study of blood T cell repertoires in COVID-19. Data came from immunoSEQ multiplex PCR; TCRdb stores just in-frame clones and leaves some out. The table has roughly 250,000 clones, just under 85% seen once. Material for sequencing was peripheral blood. The receptors derive from a woman over 75 with acute or convalescent COVID-19.

The gene calls are TRBV9 and TRBJ2-5; 13 nucleotides agree with TRBD2. Per germline, CDR1 SGDLS and CDR2 YYNGEE. The V and J ends lost 4 bases and 4 bases, in that order; junction bases with no gene match: 4. The CDR3 has 15 amino acids. The CDR3: CASSMGLAGLETQYF. CDR3 in DNA: TGTGCCAGCAGCATGGGACTAGCGGGGTTAGAGACCCAGTACTTC.

V is TRBV7-9 and J is TRBJ1-2; D is unresolved. Germline loops: CDR1 SEHNR, CDR2 FQNEAQ (reference sequence). This CDR3 spans 15 amino acids. With 1 base removed from V and 0 bases from J, the gap between germline ends came to 9 bases. The CDR3 sequence: CASSLDGGANYGYTF. The CDR3 DNA reads TGTGCCAGCAGCTTAGACGGAGGAGCTAACTATGGCTACACCTTC.

The chain couples TRBV5-1 to TRBJ2-4; TRBD1 agrees at 7 bases. Germline V gene sequence: CDR1 SGHRS, CDR2 YFSETQ. The trim removed 4 bases at V and 0 bases at J, leaving 7 bases unmatched. The CDR3 consists of 16 residues. As DNA, the CDR3 is TGCGCCAGCAGCCAGGACAGGAGATTAGCCAAAAACATTCAGTACTTC. The encoded protein is CASSQDRRLAKNIQYF. Variable domain in full (rest from reference TRBV5-1 and TRBJ2-4): KAGVTQTPRYLIKTRGQQVTLSCSPISGHRSVSWYQQTPGQGLQFLFEYFSETQRNKGNFPGRFSGRQFSNSRSEMNVSTLELGDSALYLCASSQDRRLAKNIQYFGAGTRLSVL.

DNA of the CDR3: TGTGCCAGCAGCCAAGACAGGGTTGGAGGCAATCAGCCCCAGCATTTT. Translating it yields CASSQDRVGGNQPQHF. The chain has TRBV4-2 and TRBJ1-5, with D tentatively TRBD1 (5 bases). Germline V gene data show CDR1 as LGHNA and CDR2 as YNFKEQ. V lost 0 bases, J lost 2 bases, and 11 bases lay in between. The CDR3 extends over 16 amino acids.

This chain links TRBV24-1 with TRBJ2-2; D gene ambiguous. The CDR3 consists of 16 residues. The V gene's germline CDR1 is KGHDR and CDR2 SFDVKD. Deletions cut 4 bases from V and 5 bases from J, with 16 bases between. In DNA, the CDR3 is TGTGCCACCAGTGACCCCGAGGTCCGCGGTACCGGGGAGCTGTTTTTT. This codes for CATSDPEVRGTGELFF.

The chain carries TRBV10-1 and TRBJ2-3; TRBD2 might be the D (6 bases). The germline V gene has CDR1 WNHNN and CDR2 SYGVQD (reference sequence). Between the trimmed V and J ends, which lost 0 bases and 6 bases, there was a span of 10 bases. CDR3 length: 14 residues. CDR3 nucleotides: TGCGCCAGCAGTGAGTCGGTCGGGGGTGATACGCAGTATTTT. Translated: CASSESVGGDTQYF.

The gene calls are TRBV19 and TRBJ2-2; the match to TRBD1 covers 7 bases. Germline CDR1 is LNHDA and CDR2 is SQIVND (reference sequence). This CDR3 is 15 amino acids long. V gave up 4 bases and J gave up 4 bases; unmatched junction bases: 6. CDR3 nucleotides: TGTGCCAGTAGTAAGGGGGACAGAGTCACCGGGGAGCTGTTTTTT. This translates into CASSKGDRVTGELFF.

J is TRBJ2-6 and V is TRBV30; D is perhaps TRBD2 (6 bases). The germline V and J ends were trimmed by 4 bases and 2 bases, with 12 bases remaining between them. Germline CDR1 reads GTSNPN; CDR2 reads SVGIG (reference sequence). The CDR3 runs 15 residues. The CDR3 coding sequence is TGTGCCTGGACCCGTGGGGGGACTGGGGCCAACGTCCTGACTTTC. This translates into CAWTRGGTGANVLTF.

The CDR3 spells CASSWTWNTEAFF. The CDR3 DNA is TGCGCCAGCAGCTGGACATGGAACACTGAAGCTTTCTTT. The chain has TRBV5-1 and TRBJ1-1; possibly TRBD1 for D (5 bases). Looked up from germline, CDR1 is SGHRS and CDR2 is YFSETQ. The CDR3 has 13 amino acids. V was cut by 3 bases and J by 1 base, with 7 bases left in between.

The chain recombines TRBV2 with TRBJ1-5; 7 positions agree with TRBD1. The CDR3 contains 15 residues. V shed 6 bases, J shed 2 bases, and the junction held 7 bases outside the gene matches. CDR1 and CDR2 (germline): SNHLY, FYNNEI. CDR3 loop: CASSPIGQGNQPQHF. The CDR3 DNA follows: TGTGCCAGCAGCCCCATTGGACAGGGCAATCAGCCCCAGCATTTT.

This clone was seen once. The V and J genes are TRBV20-1 and TRBJ2-7; a possible D gene is TRBD1 (5 bases). The CDR3 length is 12 residues. V gave up 3 bases and J gave up 9 bases, with 15 bases separating them. CDR1 DFQATT and CDR2 SNEGSKA come from the germline V gene (reference sequence). The CDR3 loop reads CSASLDRTGQYF. The CDR3 DNA reads TGCAGTGCTAGTCTCGACAGAACCGGGCAGTACTTC.

Only a few counts were recorded for this clone. The chain employs TRBV18 and TRBJ1-2; 9 positions match TRBD1. Looked up from germline, CDR1 is KGHSH and CDR2 is LQKENI. The CDR3 is 15 residues long. With V trimmed by 6 bases and J by 6 bases, 11 bases remained unmatched. The CDR3 DNA reads TGTGCCAGCTCCCCGGATGGGGACAGGGTCGATGGCTACACCTTC. It is translated as CASSPDGDRVDGYTF.

This clone was seen a handful of times. CDR3 sequence (DNA): TGTGCCACCAGCAGGTCGGACGGGAGATCGTTGCGGAGCTCCTACAATGAGCAGTTCTTC. Translation: CATSRSDGRSLRSSYNEQFF. J is TRBJ2-1 and V is TRBV15, with D maybe TRBD2 (6 bases). Germline V gene lookup returns CDR1 LNHNV and CDR2 YYDKDF (reference sequence). The CDR3 covers 20 residues. Trimming removed 3 bases at V and 0 bases at J, with 24 bases between.

V gene TRBV27 combines with J gene TRBJ2-2, with 8 bases that match TRBD2. V trimming: 4 bases; J trimming: 0 bases; junction bases outside the gene matches: 4. Per the germline V gene, CDR1 is MNHEY and CDR2 is SMNVEV (reference sequence). This CDR3 has 16 residues. CDR3 amino acids: CASSSYSGTNTGELFF. CDR3 bases: TGTGCCAGCAGTTCATATAGCGGGACGAACACCGGGGAGCTGTTTTTT.